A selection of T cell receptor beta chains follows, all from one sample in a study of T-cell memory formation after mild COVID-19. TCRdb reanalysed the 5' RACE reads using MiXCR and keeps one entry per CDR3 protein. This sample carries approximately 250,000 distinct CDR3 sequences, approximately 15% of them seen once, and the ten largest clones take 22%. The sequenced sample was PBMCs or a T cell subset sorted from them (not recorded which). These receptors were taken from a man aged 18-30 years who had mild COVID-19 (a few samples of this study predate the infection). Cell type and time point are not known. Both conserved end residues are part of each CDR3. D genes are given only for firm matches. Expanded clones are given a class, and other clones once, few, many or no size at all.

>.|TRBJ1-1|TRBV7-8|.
CASSLVRAGTEAFF
TGTGCCAGCAGCTTAGTCAGGGCGGGGACTGAAGCTTTCTTT
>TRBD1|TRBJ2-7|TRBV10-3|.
CAISDRDRSYEQYF
TGTGCCATCAGTGATCGGGACAGATCCTACGAGCAGTACTTC
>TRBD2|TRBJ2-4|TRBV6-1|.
CASSELAGRDIQYF
TGTGCCAGCAGTGAACTAGCGGGGAGGGACATTCAGTACTTC
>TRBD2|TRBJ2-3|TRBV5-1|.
CASSPGLAGPRDTQYF
TGCGCCAGCAGCCCCGGACTAGCCGGCCCAAGAGATACGCAGTATTTT
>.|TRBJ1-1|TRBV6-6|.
CASTDSGEAFF
TGTGCCAGCACGGATTCTGGTGAAGCTTTCTTT
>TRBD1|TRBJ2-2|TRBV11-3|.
CASSFRQGAGGELFF
TGTGCCAGCAGCTTCAGACAGGGGGCAGGCGGGGAGCTGTTTTTT
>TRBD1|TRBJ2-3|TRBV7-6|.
CASSLLIGTGEIDTQYF
TGTGCCAGCAGCTTGTTGATTGGGACAGGTGAAATAGATACGCAGTATTTT
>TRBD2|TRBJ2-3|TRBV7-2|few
CASSVVPRTSGTRDTQYF
TGTGCCAGCAGCGTGGTCCCCCGGACTAGCGGGACGAGAGATACGCAGTATTTT
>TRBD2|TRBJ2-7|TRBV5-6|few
CASSLGSGEQYF
TGTGCCAGCAGCTTGGGTAGCGGGGAGCAGTACTTC
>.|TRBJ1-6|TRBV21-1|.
CASSKGQGNSPLHF
TGTGCCAGCAGCAAAGGACAGGGTAATTCACCCCTCCACTTT
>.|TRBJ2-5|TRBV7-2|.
CASSSRSHGRETQYF
TGTGCCAGCAGCTCAAGGAGCCACGGACGGGAGACCCAGTACTTC
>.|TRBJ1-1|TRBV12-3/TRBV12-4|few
CASSSRTPFTEAFF
TGTGCCAGCAGTTCCAGGACACCGTTCACTGAAGCTTTCTTT
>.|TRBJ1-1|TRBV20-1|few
CSARHGEDTEAFF
TGCAGTGCTAGGCATGGAGAGGACACTGAAGCTTTCTTT
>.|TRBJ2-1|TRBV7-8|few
CASSRTRDSEDEQFF
TGTGCCAGCAGCCGAACCCGGGACTCCGAGGATGAGCAGTTCTTC
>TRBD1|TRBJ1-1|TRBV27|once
CASRNEGQRNTEAFF
TGTGCCAGCAGGAACGAGGGACAGCGGAACACTGAAGCTTTCTTT
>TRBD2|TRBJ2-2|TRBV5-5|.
CASRGLAGAANTGELFF
TGTGCCAGCAGGGGACTAGCGGGGGCCGCGAACACCGGGGAGCTGTTTTTT
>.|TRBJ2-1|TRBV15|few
CATSGQSSYNEQFF
TGTGCCACCAGCGGACAGAGCTCCTACAATGAGCAGTTCTTC
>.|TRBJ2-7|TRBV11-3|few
CASSLVARWSSYEQYF
TGTGCCAGCAGCTTAGTAGCCAGATGGTCTAGCTACGAGCAGTACTTC
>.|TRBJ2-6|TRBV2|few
CASSDPRVTGANVLTF
TGTGCCAGCAGTGACCCACGGGTAACCGGGGCCAACGTCCTGACTTTC
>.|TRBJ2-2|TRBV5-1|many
CASSLTSSEGGELFF
TGCGCCAGCAGCTTAACGAGCTCTGAGGGCGGGGAGCTGTTTTTT
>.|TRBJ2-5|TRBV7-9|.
CASSSPKVQETQYF
TGTGCCAGCAGCTCCCCGAAGGTCCAAGAGACCCAGTACTTC
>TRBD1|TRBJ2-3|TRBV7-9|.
CASTRQGSTDTQYF
TGTGCCAGCACCCGACAGGGAAGCACAGATACGCAGTATTTT
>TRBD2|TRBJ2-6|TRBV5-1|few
CASSFLAGFTGANVLTF
TGCGCCAGCAGCTTTCTAGCGGGGTTTACTGGGGCCAACGTCCTGACTTTC
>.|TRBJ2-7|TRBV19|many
CASSPASNYEQYF
TGTGCCAGTAGTCCTGCCAGCAACTACGAGCAGTACTTC
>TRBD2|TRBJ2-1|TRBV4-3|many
CASSRLAGGYNEQFF
TGCGCCAGCAGCCGTCTAGCGGGGGGGTACAATGAGCAGTTCTTC
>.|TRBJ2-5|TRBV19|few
CASSITGAAQTQYF
TGTGCCAGTAGTATTACGGGGGCGGCACAGACCCAGTACTTC
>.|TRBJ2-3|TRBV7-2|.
CASSLDSREDTQYF
TGTGCCAGCAGCCTAGATTCGCGGGAAGATACGCAGTATTTT
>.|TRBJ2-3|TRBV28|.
CASSSGAGGTDTQYF
TGTGCCAGCAGTTCGGGGGCGGGAGGCACAGATACGCAGTATTTT
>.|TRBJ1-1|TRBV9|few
CASSGDLVNTEAFF
TGTGCCAGCAGCGGAGACCTCGTGAACACTGAAGCTTTCTTT
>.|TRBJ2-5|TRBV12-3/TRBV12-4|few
CASSPGRGLETQYF
TGTGCCAGCAGTCCCGGCAGGGGCCTTGAGACCCAGTACTTC
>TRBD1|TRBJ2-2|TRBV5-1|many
CASTPLTGSIGELFF
TGCGCCAGCACCCCACTGACAGGGAGTATCGGGGAGCTGTTTTTT
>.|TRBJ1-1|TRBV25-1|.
CASSDHIMNTEAFF
TGTGCCAGCAGTGACCACATCATGAACACTGAAGCTTTCTTT
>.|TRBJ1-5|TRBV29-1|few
CSVGQAGQPQHF
TGCAGCGTTGGACAGGCGGGTCAGCCCCAGCATTTT
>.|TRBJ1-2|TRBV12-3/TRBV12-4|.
CASTRGGRVYGYTF
TGTGCCAGCACCCGAGGGGGGCGCGTCTATGGCTACACCTTC
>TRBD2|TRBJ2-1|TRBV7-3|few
CASSQTRRGGWFF
TGTGCCAGCAGCCAAACCCGCCGGGGGGGGTGGTTCTTC
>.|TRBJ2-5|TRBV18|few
CASSPMGGPYETQYF
TGTGCCAGCTCACCGATGGGGGGGCCGTATGAGACCCAGTACTTC
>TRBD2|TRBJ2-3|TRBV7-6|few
CASSRLAGFEDTQYF
TGTGCCAGCAGCCGACTAGCGGGGTTCGAAGATACGCAGTATTTT
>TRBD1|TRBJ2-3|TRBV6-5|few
CASSYLGTGDDTQYF
TGTGCCAGCAGTTATCTCGGGACAGGGGATGATACGCAGTATTTT
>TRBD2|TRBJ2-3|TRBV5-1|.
CASRGEGADTQYF
TGCGCCAGCAGAGGGGAGGGAGCAGATACGCAGTATTTT
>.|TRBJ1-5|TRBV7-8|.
CASSSFSGISHQPQHF
TGTGCCAGCAGCTCGTTTAGCGGGATTTCTCATCAGCCCCAGCATTTT
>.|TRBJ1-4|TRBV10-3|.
CAISESTRSNEKLFF
TGTGCCATCAGTGAGTCGACACGGAGTAATGAAAAACTGTTTTTT
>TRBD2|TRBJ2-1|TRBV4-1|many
CASSQGWRGGRDEQFF
TGCGCCAGCAGCCAAGGCTGGCGGGGGGGCCGGGATGAGCAGTTCTTC
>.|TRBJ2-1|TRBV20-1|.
CSARGDAWGTGTQRHEQFF
TGCAGTGCTAGAGGTGATGCGTGGGGTACCGGGACCCAGCGTCATGAGCAGTTCTTC
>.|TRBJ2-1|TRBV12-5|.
CASGQYPSSYNEQFF
TGTGCTAGTGGTCAATACCCGAGCTCCTACAATGAGCAGTTCTTC
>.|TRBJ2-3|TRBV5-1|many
CASSTRISTDTQYF
TGCGCCAGCAGCACACGTATAAGCACAGATACGCAGTATTTT
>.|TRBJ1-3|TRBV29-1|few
CSVEGLISGNTIYF
TGCAGCGTTGAAGGTCTGATCTCTGGAAACACCATATATTTT
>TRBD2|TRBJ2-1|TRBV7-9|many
CASSPGGLVVLFF
TGTGCCAGCAGCCCCGGTGGACTAGTAGTTCTGTTCTTC
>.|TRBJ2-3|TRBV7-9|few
CASSPPPGRPRDTQYF
TGTGCCAGCAGCCCCCCCCCGGGACGCCCAAGGGATACGCAGTATTTT
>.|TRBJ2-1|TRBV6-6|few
CASSYTAYNEQFF
TGTGCCAGCAGTTACACGGCCTACAATGAGCAGTTCTTC
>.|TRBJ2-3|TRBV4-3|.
CASSQDVRENTQYF
TGCGCCAGCAGCCAAGATGTAAGAGAAAATACGCAGTATTTT
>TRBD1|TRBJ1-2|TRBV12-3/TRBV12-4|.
CATMVTGDDGYTF
TGTGCCACCATGGTTACAGGGGATGATGGCTACACCTTC
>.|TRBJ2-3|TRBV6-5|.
CASSRTGPRVPDTQYF
TGTGCCAGCAGTAGAACCGGTCCCAGGGTGCCAGATACGCAGTATTTT
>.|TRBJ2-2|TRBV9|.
CASSVVFNTGELFF
TGTGCCAGCAGCGTAGTTTTCAACACCGGGGAGCTGTTTTTT
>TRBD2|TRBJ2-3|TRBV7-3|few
CASSSLGLAGEDTQYF
TGTGCCAGCAGCTCACTAGGACTAGCGGGGGAGGATACGCAGTATTTT
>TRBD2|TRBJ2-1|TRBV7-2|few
CASSLGLGANEQFF
TGTGCCAGCAGCCTAGGACTAGGGGCCAATGAGCAGTTCTTC
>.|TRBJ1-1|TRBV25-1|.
CASSLLVNTEAFF
TGTGCCAGCAGCCTCCTAGTGAACACTGAAGCTTTCTTT
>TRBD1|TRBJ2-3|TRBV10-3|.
CASSWDRERGMPDTQYF
TGTGCCAGCAGTTGGGACAGGGAGAGAGGGATGCCAGATACGCAGTATTTT